The 9 T cell receptor beta chains given below trace back to one sample, sequenced in a study of T cell responses to AZD1222 COVID-19 vaccine. Sequencing used immunoSEQ multiplex PCR; TCRdb keeps in-frame clones, though not all of them. The sample lists about 84,000 clones; approximately 83% were seen once. Specimen: peripheral blood, collected 28 days after the second AZD1222 dose. These receptors all come from an adult who received the AZD1222 COVID-19 vaccine.

The chain uses TRBV5-8 and TRBJ1-2; tentatively, D is TRBD1 (5 bases). Trimming removed 0 bases from V and 8 bases from J, with 8 bases in between. Germline V gene data show CDR1 as SGHTS and CDR2 as YDEGEE. The CDR3 length is 12 residues. As DNA, the CDR3 is TGTGCCAGCAGCTTGGTCGAGGGGGGCTACACCTTC. It codes for CASSLVEGGYTF.

V gene TRBV12-3 or TRBV12-4 combines with J gene TRBJ2-5, with 7 bases aligning to TRBD1. With V trimmed by 6 bases and J by 4 bases, 5 bases remained unmatched. This CDR3 is built from 13 residues. The CDR3 protein is CASSKQGRETQYF. The CDR3 region has the DNA TGTGCCAGCAGCAAACAGGGGAGAGAGACCCAGTACTTC.

This clone was recorded once. This sequence joins TRBV9 and TRBJ2-2; TRBD1 matches 8 bases. CDR3 length: 16 residues. Per germline, CDR1 SGDLS and CDR2 YYNGEE. Trimming removed 2 bases from V and 3 bases from J; junction bases left unmatched: 6. The CDR3, as DNA: TGTGCCAGCAGCGTTTACGAGACAGGGGACACCGGGGAGCTGTTTTTT. Protein product: CASSVYETGDTGELFF.

This chain joins TRBV11-2 and TRBJ2-2; 9 bases match TRBD2. The CDR3 extends over 12 amino acids. V was pared by 8 bases and J by 6 bases, with 1 base of the junction left unmatched. Germline CDR1 reads SGHAT; CDR2 reads FQNNGV. The chain's CDR3 is CASGGRAGELFF. As DNA, the CDR3 is TGTGCCAGCGGCGGGAGGGCCGGGGAGCTGTTTTTT.

The CDR3 DNA is TGCAGCGTTGAAGAACTAGCGGGAGAGGGTATGTTCTTC. This sequence encodes CSVEELAGEGMFF. V gene TRBV29-1 combines with J gene TRBJ2-1; 11 bases fit TRBD2. CDR3 length: 13 amino acids. CDR1 and CDR2 (germline): SQVTM, ANQGSEA. With 0 bases clipped from V and 15 bases from J, the junction kept 7 bases outside the gene matches.

This clone was observed a single time. The CDR3 loop reads CASSPGTGSYEQYF. The DNA for the CDR3 is TGTGCCAGCAGCCCGGGGACAGGGTCCTACGAGCAGTACTTC. The rearrangement joins TRBV7-2 to TRBJ2-7, with TRBD1 matching 9 bases. V lost 5 bases and J lost 1; bases outside the gene matches: 3. Germline CDR1 and CDR2: SGHTA and FQGNSA. This CDR3 spans 14 amino acids.

This chain connects TRBV2 to TRBJ2-1, with 9 bases fitting TRBD1. The CDR3 runs 15 residues. V lost 0 bases and J lost 7; bases outside the gene matches: 4. Germline loops: CDR1 SNHLY, CDR2 FYNNEI. The CDR3 reads CASSEAPGQGNEQFF. The CDR3 DNA is TGTGCCAGCAGTGAAGCCCCCGGACAGGGGAATGAGCAGTTCTTC.

V is TRBV11-3 and J is TRBJ2-2; 9 bases map to TRBD2. Germline CDR1 is SGHNT and CDR2 is YENEEA. CDR3 length: 16 residues. Losses at the gene ends were 5 bases for V and 7 bases for J; bases not matched to a gene: 11. CDR3 coding DNA: TGTGCCAGCAGCCCCGCTCCGGGACTAGCCGGCGGGGAGCTGTTTTTT. This encodes CASSPAPGLAGGELFF.

This clone showed up just a few times. The V gene is TRBV25-1, the J gene TRBJ1-6; D is ambiguous. CDR1 is MGHDK, CDR2 SYGVNS, per germline. Trimming removed 4 bases at V and 5 bases at J, with 6 bases between. The CDR3 is made up of 13 amino acids. The CDR3 region has the DNA TGTGCCAGCAGTGCTCAGGATAATTCACCCCTCCACTTT. The encoded protein is CASSAQDNSPLHF.